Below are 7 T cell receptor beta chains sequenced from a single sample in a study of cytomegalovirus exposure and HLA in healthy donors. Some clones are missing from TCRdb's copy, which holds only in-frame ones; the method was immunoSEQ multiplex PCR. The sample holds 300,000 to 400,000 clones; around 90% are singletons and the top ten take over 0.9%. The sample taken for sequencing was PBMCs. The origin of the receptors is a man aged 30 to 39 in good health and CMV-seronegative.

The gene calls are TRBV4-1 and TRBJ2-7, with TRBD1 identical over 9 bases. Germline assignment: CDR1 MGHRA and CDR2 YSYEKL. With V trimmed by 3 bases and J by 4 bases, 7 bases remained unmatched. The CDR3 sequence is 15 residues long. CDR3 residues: CASSQDRGQTYEQYF. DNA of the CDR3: TGCGCCAGCAGCCAGGACAGGGGTCAAACTTACGAGCAGTACTTC.

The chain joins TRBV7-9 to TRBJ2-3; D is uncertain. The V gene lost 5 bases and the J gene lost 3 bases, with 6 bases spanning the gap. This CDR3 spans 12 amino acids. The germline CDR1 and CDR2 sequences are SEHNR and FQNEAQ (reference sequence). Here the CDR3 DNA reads TGTGCCAGCAGCCGACAAACAGATACGCAGTATTTT. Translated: CASSRQTDTQYF. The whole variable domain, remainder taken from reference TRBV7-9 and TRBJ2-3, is DTGVSQNPRHKITKRGQNVTFRCDPISEHNRLYWYRQTLGQGPEFLTYFQNEAQLEKSRLLSDRFSAERPKGSFSTLEIQRTEQGDSAMYLCASSRQTDTQYFGPGTRLTVL.

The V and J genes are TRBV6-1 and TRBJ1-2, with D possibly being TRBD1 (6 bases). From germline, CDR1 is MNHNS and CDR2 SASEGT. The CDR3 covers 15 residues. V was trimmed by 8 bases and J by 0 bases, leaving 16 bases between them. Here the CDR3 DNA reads TGTGCCAGCTCCGCACAGGGTCTAGCTAACTATGGCTACACCTTC. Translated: CASSAQGLANYGYTF.

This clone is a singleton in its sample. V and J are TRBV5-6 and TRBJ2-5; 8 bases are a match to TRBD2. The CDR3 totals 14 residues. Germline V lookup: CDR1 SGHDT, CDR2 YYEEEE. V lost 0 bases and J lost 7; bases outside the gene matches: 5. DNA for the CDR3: TGTGCCAGCAGCTTGGCAGGGGCGGGGGGGACCCAGTACTTC. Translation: CASSLAGAGGTQYF.

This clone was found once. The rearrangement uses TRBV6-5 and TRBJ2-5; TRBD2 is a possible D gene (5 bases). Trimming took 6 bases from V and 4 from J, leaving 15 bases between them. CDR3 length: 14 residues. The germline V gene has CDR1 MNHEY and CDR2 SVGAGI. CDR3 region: CASSPSLGAETQYF. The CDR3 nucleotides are TGTGCCAGCAGCCCTAGCTTGGGAGCAGAGACCCAGTACTTC.

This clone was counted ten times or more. CDR3 sequence (DNA): TGCAGCGTTGCTCTCAGGGAAGGAGGGGAGCTGTTTTTT. It encodes CSVALREGGELFF. This chain connects TRBV29-1 to TRBJ2-2; maybe TRBD1 (5 bases). The V end lost 4 bases, the J end lost 8 bases, and 14 bases lay between the germline ends. The CDR3 is 13 residues long. Germline V gives CDR1 SQVTM, CDR2 ANQGSEA.

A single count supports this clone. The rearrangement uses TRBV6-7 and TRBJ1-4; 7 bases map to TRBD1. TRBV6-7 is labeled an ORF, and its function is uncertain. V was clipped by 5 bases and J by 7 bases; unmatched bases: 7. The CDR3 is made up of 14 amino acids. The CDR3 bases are TGTGCCAGCAGTACAGGGGACCGCATTGAAAAACTGTTTTTT. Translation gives CASSTGDRIEKLFF.